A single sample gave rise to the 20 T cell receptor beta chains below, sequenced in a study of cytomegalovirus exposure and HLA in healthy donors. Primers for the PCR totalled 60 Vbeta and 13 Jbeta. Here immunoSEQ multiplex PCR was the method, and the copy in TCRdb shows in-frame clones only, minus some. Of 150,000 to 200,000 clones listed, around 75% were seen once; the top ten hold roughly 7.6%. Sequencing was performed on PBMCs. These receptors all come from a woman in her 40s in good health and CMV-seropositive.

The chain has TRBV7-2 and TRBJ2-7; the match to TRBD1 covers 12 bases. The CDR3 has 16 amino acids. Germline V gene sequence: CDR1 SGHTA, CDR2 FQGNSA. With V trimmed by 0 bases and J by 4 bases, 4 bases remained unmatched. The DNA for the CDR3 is TGTGCCAGCAGCTTAGCGGGGACAGGGGGCATGTACGAGCAGTACTTC. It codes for CASSLAGTGGMYEQYF.

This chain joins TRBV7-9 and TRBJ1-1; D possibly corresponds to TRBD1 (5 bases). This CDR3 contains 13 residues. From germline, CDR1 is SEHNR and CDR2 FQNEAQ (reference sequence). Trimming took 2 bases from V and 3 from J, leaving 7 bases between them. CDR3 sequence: CASSLRGDTEAFF. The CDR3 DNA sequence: TGTGCCAGCAGCTTAAGGGGCGACACTGAAGCTTTCTTT.

The CDR3 DNA follows: TGCGCCAGCAGCCAAGATACTAGCGGGAGATTCTATGAGCAGTTCTTC. The encoded protein is CASSQDTSGRFYEQFF. The chain combines TRBV4-1 with TRBJ2-1, with 11 bases lining up with TRBD2. Losses at the gene ends were 0 bases for V and 8 bases for J; bases not matched to a gene: 6. CDR1 is MGHRA, CDR2 YSYEKL, per germline. The CDR3 runs to 16 residues.

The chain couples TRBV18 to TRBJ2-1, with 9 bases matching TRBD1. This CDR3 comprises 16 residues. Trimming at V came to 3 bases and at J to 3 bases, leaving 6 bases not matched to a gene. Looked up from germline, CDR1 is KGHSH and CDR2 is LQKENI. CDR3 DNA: TGTGCCAGCTCACCTCTGGGACAGGGAGGCTACAATGAGCAGTTCTTC. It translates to CASSPLGQGGYNEQFF.

This CDR3 reads CASSFVLAGGNNEQFF. Written as DNA, the CDR3 is TGCGCCAGCAGTTTCGTTTTAGCGGGAGGAAACAATGAGCAGTTCTTC. J is TRBJ2-1 and V is TRBV5-1; 10 positions match TRBD2. The CDR3 runs 16 residues. The trim removed 5 bases at V and 5 bases at J, leaving 10 bases unmatched. The V gene's germline CDR1 is SGHRS and CDR2 YFSETQ.

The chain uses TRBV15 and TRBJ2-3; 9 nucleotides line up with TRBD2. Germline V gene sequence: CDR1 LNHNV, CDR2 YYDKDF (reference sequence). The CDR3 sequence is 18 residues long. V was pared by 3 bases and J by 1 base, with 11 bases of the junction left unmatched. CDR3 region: CATSSNIPRGRGTDTQYF. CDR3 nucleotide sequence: TGTGCCACCAGCAGTAACATCCCCCGCGGGAGGGGCACAGATACGCAGTATTTT.

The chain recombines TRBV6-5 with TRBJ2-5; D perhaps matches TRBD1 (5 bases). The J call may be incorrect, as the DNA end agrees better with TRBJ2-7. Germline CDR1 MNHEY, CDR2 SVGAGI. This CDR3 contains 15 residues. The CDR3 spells CASRHSYAGKYEQYF. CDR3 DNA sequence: TGTGCCAGCAGACACTCCTACGCAGGGAAGTACGAGCAGTACTTC.

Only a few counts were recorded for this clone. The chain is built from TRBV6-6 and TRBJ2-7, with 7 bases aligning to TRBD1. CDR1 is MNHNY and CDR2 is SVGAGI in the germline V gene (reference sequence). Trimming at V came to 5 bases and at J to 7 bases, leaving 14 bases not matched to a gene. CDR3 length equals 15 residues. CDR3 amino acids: CASSGATEGGSEQYF. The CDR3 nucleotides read TGTGCCAGCAGTGGAGCTACAGAAGGGGGCAGTGAGCAGTACTTC.

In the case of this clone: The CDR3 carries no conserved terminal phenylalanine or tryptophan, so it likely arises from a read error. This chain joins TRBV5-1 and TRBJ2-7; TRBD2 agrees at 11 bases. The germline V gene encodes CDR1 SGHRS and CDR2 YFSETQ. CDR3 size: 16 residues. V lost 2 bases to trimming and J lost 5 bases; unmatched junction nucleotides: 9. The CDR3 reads CASSFQLASGRNEQYL. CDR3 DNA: TGCGCCAGCAGCTTCCAACTCGCTAGCGGGAGGAACGAGCAGTACCTC.

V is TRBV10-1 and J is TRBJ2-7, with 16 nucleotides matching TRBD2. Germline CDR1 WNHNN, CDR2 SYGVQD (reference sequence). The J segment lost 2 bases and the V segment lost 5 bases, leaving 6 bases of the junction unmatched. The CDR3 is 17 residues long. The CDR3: CASSSGTSGRAAYEQYF. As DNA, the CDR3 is TGCGCCAGCAGTTCCGGGACTAGCGGGAGGGCCGCCTACGAGCAGTACTTC.

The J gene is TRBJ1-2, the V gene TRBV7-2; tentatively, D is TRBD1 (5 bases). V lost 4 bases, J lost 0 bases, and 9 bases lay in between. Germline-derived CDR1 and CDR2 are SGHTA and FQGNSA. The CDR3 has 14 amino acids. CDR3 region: CASSYQGSNYGYTF. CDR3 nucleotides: TGTGCCAGCAGCTATCAGGGATCTAACTATGGCTACACCTTC.

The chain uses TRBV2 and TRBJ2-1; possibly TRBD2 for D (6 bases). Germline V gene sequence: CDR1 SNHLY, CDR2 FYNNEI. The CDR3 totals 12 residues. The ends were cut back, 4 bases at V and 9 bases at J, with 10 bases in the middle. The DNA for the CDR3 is TGTGCCAGCAGTGTGACTAGACGTGAGCAGTTCTTC. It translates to CASSVTRREQFF.

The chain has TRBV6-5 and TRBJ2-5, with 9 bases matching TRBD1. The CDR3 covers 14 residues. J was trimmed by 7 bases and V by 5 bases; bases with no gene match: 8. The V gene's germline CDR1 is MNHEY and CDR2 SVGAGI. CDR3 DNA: TGTGCCAGCAGTCCCCAAGGGACAGGGAGGACCCAGTACTTC. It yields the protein CASSPQGTGRTQYF.

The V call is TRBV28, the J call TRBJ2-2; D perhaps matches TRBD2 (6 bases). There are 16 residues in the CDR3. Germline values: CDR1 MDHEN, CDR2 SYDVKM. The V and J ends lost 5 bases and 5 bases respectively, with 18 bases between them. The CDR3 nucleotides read TGTGCCAGCAGTCCAATAATAGCGGTTTTAACCGGGGAGCTGTTTTTT. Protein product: CASSPIIAVLTGELFF.

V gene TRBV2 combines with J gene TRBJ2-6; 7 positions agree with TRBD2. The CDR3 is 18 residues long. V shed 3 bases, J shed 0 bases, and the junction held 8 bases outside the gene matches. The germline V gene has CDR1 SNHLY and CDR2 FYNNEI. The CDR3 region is CASSDGGGLISGANVLTF. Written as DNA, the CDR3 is TGTGCCAGCAGTGATGGGGGAGGGCTTATCTCTGGGGCCAACGTCCTGACTTTC.

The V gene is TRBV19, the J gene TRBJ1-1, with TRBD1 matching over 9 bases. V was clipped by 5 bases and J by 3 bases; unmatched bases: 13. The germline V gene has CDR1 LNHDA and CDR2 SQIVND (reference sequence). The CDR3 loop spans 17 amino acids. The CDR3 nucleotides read TGTGCCAGTAGTCCACGACAGGGGGGAGGGGAGGACACTGAAGCTTTCTTT. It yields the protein CASSPRQGGGEDTEAFF. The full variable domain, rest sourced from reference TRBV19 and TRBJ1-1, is DGGITQSPKYLFRKEGQNVTLSCEQNLNHDAMYWYRQDPGQGLRLIYYSQIVNDFQKGDIAEGYSVSREKKESFPLTVTSAQKNPTAFYLCASSPRQGGGEDTEAFFGQGTRLTVV.

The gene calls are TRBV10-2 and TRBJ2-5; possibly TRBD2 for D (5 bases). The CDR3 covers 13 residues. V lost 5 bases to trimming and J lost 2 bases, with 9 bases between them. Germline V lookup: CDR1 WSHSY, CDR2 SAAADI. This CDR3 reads CASSPGGQETQYF. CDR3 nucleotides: TGCGCCAGCAGTCCAGGAGGACAAGAGACCCAGTACTTC.

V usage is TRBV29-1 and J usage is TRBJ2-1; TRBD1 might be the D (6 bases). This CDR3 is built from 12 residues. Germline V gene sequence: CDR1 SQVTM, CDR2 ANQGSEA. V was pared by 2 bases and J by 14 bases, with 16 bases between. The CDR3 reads CSVEFSGTREFF. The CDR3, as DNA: TGCAGCGTTGAATTCAGTGGGACAAGGGAGTTCTTC.

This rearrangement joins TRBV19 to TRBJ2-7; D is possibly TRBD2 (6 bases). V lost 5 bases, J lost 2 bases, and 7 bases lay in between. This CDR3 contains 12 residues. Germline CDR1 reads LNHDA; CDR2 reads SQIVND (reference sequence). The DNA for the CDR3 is TGTGCCAGTAGTGCGGGACCCTACGAGCAGTACTTC. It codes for CASSAGPYEQYF.

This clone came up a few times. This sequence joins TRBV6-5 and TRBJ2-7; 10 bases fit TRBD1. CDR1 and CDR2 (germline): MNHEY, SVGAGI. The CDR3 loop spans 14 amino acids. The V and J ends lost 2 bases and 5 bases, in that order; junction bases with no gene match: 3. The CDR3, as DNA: TGTGCCAGCAGTTACGGGGACAGGGGCAACGAGCAGTACTTC. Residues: CASSYGDRGNEQYF.